This T cell receptor (beta chain) comes out of a study of T cells in Graves' hyperthyroidism and ophthalmopathy. Study findings and constraints: It was a median about seven months before onset that the model predicted ophthalmopathy.

This CDR3 has 13 amino acids. Trimming pared 2 bases from V and 8 bases from J, leaving 12 bases between. Germline CDR1 is LGHNA and CDR2 is YNFKEQ. Graves' hyperthyroidism is called stable when ophthalmopathy does not progress within 18 months. Uncontrolled infection, other autoimmune disease, pregnancy or lactation barred patients from enrollment. A remark on this clonotype: Its cognate antigen is unknown.

There were TCR beta CDR3 regions amplified from RNA transcripts. The HTBI set primed first-round TCR CDR3 RT-PCR. MiXCR, run by TCRdb on the multiplex PCR reads, gives a single entry per CDR3 protein. This table holds 600,000 to 900,000 distinct CDR3 sequences, over 15% found once. This chain uses TRBV4-2 with TRBJ1-2; D gene ambiguous. The source of this sequence is a young man with Graves' hyperthyroidism. Sequencing was carried out using blood. The CDR3, as DNA: TGTGCCAGCAGCCAACAGGCCCTTAGGGGCTACACCTTC. Amino acid sequence: CASSQQALRGYTF.